This TCR beta chain was identified during a study of cytomegalovirus exposure and HLA in healthy donors. This PCR relied on a set of 60 Vbeta primers and 13 Jbeta primers. TCRdb keeps only in-frame clones here, not all; method: immunoSEQ multiplex PCR. Its table records 95,000 to 150,000 clones. With V trimmed by 7 bases and J by 7 bases, 9 bases remained unmatched. The CDR3 runs 14 residues. Germline V gene sequence: CDR1 LNHDA, CDR2 SQIVND (reference sequence). The specimen sequenced was PBMCs. The origin of this receptor is a man between 18 and 35 years old in good health and CMV-seronegative. The chain uses TRBV19 and TRBJ2-1, with TRBD2 matching over 8 bases. The chain's CDR3 is CASKWTSSSNEQFF. In DNA form, the CDR3 reads TGTGCCAGTAAGTGGACTAGCAGTTCGAATGAGCAGTTCTTC.